The 6 T cell receptor beta chains below all came from one sample that was sequenced in a study of regulatory T cells in long-lasting Graves disease. As to time point: persistent/refractory GD, antithyroid drugs over 5 years with positive TRAb. Scientists built the TCR library using RNA that was extracted from PBMCs. Researchers made TCR beta libraries by using iRepertoire HTBI primers and running Arm-PCR on CDR3 regions. TCRdb ran MiXCR on the multiplex PCR reads and lists one entry per CDR3 protein. The sample has under 350,000 distinct CDR3 sequences; 22% are singletons. Sample: peripheral blood mononuclear cells (PBMCs), taken when the disease was refractory, from a patient treated with antithyroid drugs. The receptors shown here come from a female donor with Graves disease.

To note about this clonotype: A junction end diverges from the germline sequence, so it may reflect a read error. The chain combines TRBV5-5 with TRBJ2-7; D call uncertain. Germline assignment: CDR1 SGHKS and CDR2 YYEKEE (reference sequence). CDR3 size: 13 residues. CDR3 residues: CASSLDEWYEQYF. CDR3 in DNA: TGCGCCAGCAGCTTGGATGAGTGGTACGAGCAGTACTTC.

This clonotype was detected many times. The J gene is TRBJ2-5, the V gene TRBV12-3 or TRBV12-4; possible D gene TRBD2, 6 bases. The CDR3 runs to 15 residues. Trimming stripped 5 bases from V and 2 bases from J, with 15 bases between. The CDR3 loop reads CASSPGLTAQETQYF. In DNA form, the CDR3 reads TGTGCCAGCAGTCCTGGACTAACCGCACAAGAGACCCAGTACTTC.

The chain employs TRBV3-1 and TRBJ1-2; a possible D gene is TRBD1 (5 bases). This CDR3 is built from 12 residues. Germline-derived CDR1 and CDR2 are LGHDT and YNNKEL (reference sequence). Trimming pared 3 bases from V and 7 bases from J, leaving 9 bases between. CDR3 loop: CASSQTATGYTF. The DNA of the CDR3 is TGTGCCAGCAGCCAGACAGCGACTGGCTACACCTTC.

The chain is built from TRBV4-1 and TRBJ2-5; TRBD2 agrees at 12 bases. The J segment lost 2 bases and the V segment lost 0 bases, leaving 7 bases of the junction unmatched. The CDR3 length is 18 residues. Germline CDR1 and CDR2: MGHRA and YSYEKL. The CDR3 DNA reads TGCGCCAGCAGCCAAGATTTACTAGCGGGAGGTGCACAAGAGACCCAGTACTTC. Translation gives CASSQDLLAGGAQETQYF.

The table lists this clonotype with a few counts. V usage is TRBV27 and J usage is TRBJ2-7, with 13 bases aligning to TRBD2. The CDR3 runs to 15 residues. Trimming at V came to 4 bases and at J to 5 bases, leaving 5 bases not matched to a gene. In germline, CDR1 is MNHEY, CDR2 SMNVEV (reference sequence). The CDR3 protein is CASSWTSGSTNEQYF. Written as DNA, the CDR3 is TGTGCCAGCAGTTGGACTAGCGGGAGTACCAACGAGCAGTACTTC.

The chain links TRBV7-2 to TRBJ2-7; D is possibly TRBD1 or TRBD2 (7 bases each). The CDR3 contains 15 residues. The V gene's germline CDR1 is SGHTA and CDR2 FQGNSA. The V end lost 5 bases, the J end lost 4 bases, and 18 bases lay between the germline ends. The CDR3 nucleotides read TGTGCCAGCAGCAGAGGGAGGGGGCGGGAGTACGAGCAGTACTTC. Its translation: CASSRGRGREYEQYF.